The sample holds a few counts of the clone carrying this T cell receptor beta chain. Its antigen is not known. The data stem from a study of T-cell memory formation after mild COVID-19. Study conclusions and caveats: Among contracting clones, CD4+ were mainly CM/EM and CD8+ enriched in EMRA. Clones that contracted from day 15 to 85 were balanced CD4/CD8, while later expanders leaned CD4+. The SARS-CoV-2 specificity of second-wave clones reaching peak at day 37 remained unverified.

Constant-segment primers were used for 5'RACE, and the resulting TCR alpha and TCR beta cDNA libraries carried sample barcodes and UMIs. In TCRdb, the 5' RACE reads were re-called with MiXCR into one record per CDR3 protein. The profile covers approximately 560,000 distinct CDR3 sequences, with around 15% appearing a single time and roughly 8.2% taken by the ten largest. The CDR3 is 14 amino acids. Trimming pared 7 bases from V and 0 bases from J, leaving 12 bases between. The germline V gene encodes CDR1 SEHNR and CDR2 FQNEAQ (reference sequence). This chain links TRBV7-9 with TRBJ2-5, with D possibly matching TRBD2 (6 bases). The sequence came from an adult woman who had mild COVID-19 (a few samples of this study predate the infection). Cell type and time point are not known. Sequencing was done on a sample of PBMCs or a T cell subset sorted from them (not recorded which). In DNA, the CDR3 is TGTGCCAGCAACCCGGGACTCTACCAAGAGACCCAGTACTTC. Translation: CASNPGLYQETQYF.